This entry is about one TCR beta chain. What it binds is unknown. These data come from a study of T cell responses to AZD1222 COVID-19 vaccine. Study-wide findings and caveats: Nearly half of spike-specific TCRs reportedly go after variant regions that carry no mutations. Two doses of AZD1222 preceded a rise in Spike-specific TCR breadth and depth.

V lost 6 bases, J lost 4 bases, and 6 bases stayed unmatched. This CDR3 region has 14 residues. CDR1 and CDR2 (germline): KGHSH, LQKENI. Clones were sequenced by immunoSEQ multiplex PCR, and TCRdb holds only the in-frame ones, with some missing. Among 15,000 or so clones listed, approximately 90% were seen once. This TCR derives from an adult who received the AZD1222 COVID-19 vaccine. V gene TRBV18 combines with J gene TRBJ2-7; 10 nucleotides match TRBD2. The specimen was peripheral blood, collected 28 days after the second AZD1222 dose. The chain's CDR3 is CASSPAGGLYEQYF. The CDR3 DNA reads as TGTGCCAGCTCTCCAGCGGGGGGGCTTTACGAGCAGTACTTC.